This is a list of T cell receptor beta chains from one sample in a study of cytomegalovirus exposure and HLA in healthy donors. The repertoire was sequenced with immunoSEQ multiplex PCR; TCRdb's copy has only in-frame clones and lacks some. The sample lists around 160,000 clones, about 79% occurring once. Sequenced material: PBMCs. These receptors were obtained from a man aged 50 to 60 in good health and CMV-seropositive. CDR3s include the opening cysteine and the closing phenylalanine or tryptophan. D genes are given only for firm matches. Size is stated for part of the rows, as once, few or many counts, or as a class when the clone is expanded.

>NA|TRBV5-1|TRBJ2-1|NA
CASRYMTGRQFF
TGCGCCAGCAGATATATGACCGGGAGGCAGTTCTTC
>NA|TRBV2|TRBJ1-1|NA
CASSKRTADLEAFF
TGTGCCAGCTCGAAGAGGACAGCAGATCTTGAAGCTTTCTTT
>NA|TRBV19|TRBJ2-3|TRBD1
CATTRDRGLNTQYF
TGTGCCACAACCCGGGACAGGGGTCTAAATACGCAGTATTTT
>NA|TRBV7-2|TRBJ2-2|TRBD1
CASSLTRGSGELFF
TGTGCCAGCAGCTTGACCAGGGGGTCCGGGGAGCTGTTTTTT
>NA|TRBV7-9|TRBJ1-5|NA
CASSLMNQPQHF
TGTGCCAGCAGCCTAATGAATCAGCCCCAGCATTTT
>NA|TRBV7-2|TRBJ2-7|NA
CASSLVRTRLYEQYF
TGTGCCAGCAGCTTAGTTAGGACAAGGTTATACGAGCAGTACTTC
>NA|TRBV7-9|TRBJ1-5|NA
CASSLGGVNQPQHF
TGTGCCAGCAGCTTAGGGGGGGTCAATCAGCCCCAGCATTTT
>once|TRBV5-6|TRBJ1-2|NA
CASSLDQANYGYTF
TGTGCCAGCAGCTTGGACCAGGCTAACTATGGCTACACCTTC
>NA|TRBV4-2|TRBJ2-3|NA
CASSQADTRTDTQYF
TGTGCCAGCAGCCAAGCGGACACACGCACAGATACGCAGTATTTT
>NA|TRBV18|TRBJ2-6|NA
CASSPVQSGANVLTF
TGTGCCAGCTCACCAGTCCAGTCTGGGGCCAACGTCCTGACTTTC
>few|TRBV28|TRBJ2-2|TRBD2
CASLSGGNTGELFF
TGTGCCAGCCTTAGCGGGGGAAACACCGGGGAGCTGTTTTTT
>few|TRBV7-3|TRBJ2-5|TRBD2
CASSLQRGSQETQYF
TGTGCCAGCAGCTTACAGCGGGGGTCCCAAGAGACCCAGTACTTC
>NA|TRBV27|TRBJ1-1|TRBD1
CASSGTGVVAEAFF
TGTGCCAGCAGTGGAACAGGGGTAGTCGCTGAAGCTTTCTTT
>once|TRBV28|TRBJ1-2|NA
CASRAGLSWGGYTF
TGTGCCAGCAGGGCGGGACTGTCCTGGGGAGGCTACACCTTC
>few|TRBV19|TRBJ1-1|NA
CASSLQTVNTEAFF
TGTGCCAGTAGTCTACAGACAGTGAACACTGAAGCTTTCTTT
>NA|TRBV18|TRBJ1-5|NA
CASSPRRDYSNQPQHF
TGTGCCAGCTCACCGCGGCGAGACTATAGCAATCAGCCCCAGCATTTT
>few|TRBV6-6|TRBJ1-1|TRBD1
CASSYPGQGTFF
TGTGCCAGCAGTTATCCGGGACAGGGGACTTTCTTT
>NA|TRBV5-1|TRBJ1-3|TRBD1
CASSLATGGKNTIYF
TGCGCCAGCAGCTTGGCAACAGGGGGGAAAAACACCATATATTTT
>NA|TRBV2|TRBJ1-5|TRBD1
CASTRQGAGQPQHF
TGTGCCAGCACCCGACAGGGGGCCGGTCAGCCCCAGCATTTT
>NA|TRBV5-6|TRBJ1-5|NA
CASSLGPIPVSNQPQHF
TGTGCCAGCAGCTTGGGCCCCATCCCAGTTAGCAATCAGCCCCAGCATTTT
>NA|TRBV19|TRBJ1-5|TRBD1
CASSAQDRGAGQPQHF
TGTGCCAGTAGTGCCCAGGACAGGGGTGCTGGCCAGCCCCAGCATTTT
>NA|TRBV7-3|TRBJ1-1|NA
CASSLTPQGDSEAFF
TGTGCCAGCAGCTTAACCCCGCAGGGTGACTCTGAAGCTTTCTTT
>NA|TRBV5-4|TRBJ2-3|TRBD2
CASSLGLAGADTQYF
TGTGCCAGCAGCTTAGGACTAGCGGGGGCAGATACGCAGTATTTT
>NA|TRBV11-2|TRBJ2-1|TRBD1
CASSLGSRGRRPWGQFF
TGTGCCAGCAGCTTAGGGAGTAGGGGGCGGAGGCCTTGGGGGCAGTTCTTC
>NA|TRBV10-1|TRBJ1-3|TRBD1
CASSGDSGNTIYF
TGCGCCAGCAGTGGGGACAGTGGAAACACCATATATTTT
>NA|TRBV2|TRBJ2-3|TRBD2
CASSERRGGLDTQYF
TGTGCCAGCAGTGAGAGACGGGGGGGCCTGGACACGCAGTATTTT
>NA|TRBV4-1|TRBJ2-1|NA
CASTPLGSNEQFF
TGCGCCAGCACCCCGCTGGGGAGCAATGAGCAGTTCTTC
>NA|TRBV15|TRBJ1-6|NA
CATSRDRGVRGAPLHF
TGTGCCACCAGCAGAGATCGGGGGGTCCGGGGGGCGCCCCTCCACTTT
>NA|TRBV19|TRBJ1-5|NA
CASSIDRQGSANQPQHF
TGTGCCAGTAGTATAGATAGGCAGGGGTCTGCGAATCAGCCCCAGCATTTT
>many|TRBV4-1|TRBJ2-1|TRBD2
CASSHSSGGDLVNEQFF
TGCGCCAGCAGCCATTCCTCCGGGGGGGACCTTGTAAACGAGCAGTTCTTC
>NA|TRBV4-3|TRBJ2-3|NA
CASSQESSGSFRRWDTQYF
TGCGCCAGCAGCCAAGAGTCGTCGGGAAGTTTCCGACGTTGGGATACGCAGTATTTT
>NA|TRBV7-9|TRBJ2-2|TRBD2
CASSPGLDAGELFF
TGTGCCAGCAGCCCCGGACTAGACGCCGGGGAGCTGTTTTTT
>once|TRBV11-3|TRBJ2-2|TRBD2
CASSSSRGGSLGGELFF
TGTGCCAGCAGCTCCTCGCGGGGGGGTTCCCTTGGCGGGGAGCTGTTTTTT
>NA|TRBV7-2|TRBJ2-1|NA
CASTLRGGSRYNEQFF
TGTGCCAGCACCTTGAGGGGAGGCTCTCGGTACAATGAGCAGTTCTTC
>NA|TRBV28|TRBJ2-2|TRBD1
CASSWGTGPNTGELFF
TGTGCCAGCAGTTGGGGGACAGGGCCGAACACCGGGGAGCTGTTTTTT
>NA|TRBV28|TRBJ1-2|TRBD1
CASSSGQGSNGYTF
TGTGCCAGCAGTTCAGGACAGGGCTCGAATGGCTACACCTTC
>once|TRBV2|TRBJ2-7|TRBD1
CASSRSGTGTYEQYF
TGTGCCAGCAGTCGTTCCGGGACAGGTACCTACGAGCAGTACTTC
>NA|TRBV5-6|TRBJ2-5|TRBD1
CASSSIGQGKETQYF
TGTGCCAGCAGCTCCATAGGACAGGGTAAAGAGACCCAGTACTTC
>NA|TRBV7-2|TRBJ2-5|TRBD1
CASNLDRGFGQYF
TGTGCCAGCAATCTGGACAGGGGGTTCGGGCAGTACTTC
>NA|TRBV4-3|TRBJ2-2|TRBD2
CASSQLITSGANPGELFF
TGCGCCAGCAGCCAGCTAATTACTAGCGGGGCGAACCCCGGGGAGCTGTTTTTT
>NA|TRBV2|TRBJ2-3|NA
CASSVNRPPNTQYF
TGTGCCAGCAGTGTTAACAGACCGCCAAATACGCAGTATTTT
>NA|TRBV27|TRBJ1-4|NA
CASSSNFAGINEKLFF
TGTGCCAGCAGTTCTAATTTTGCAGGGATTAATGAAAAACTGTTTTTT
>NA|TRBV7-2|TRBJ1-5|TRBD1
CASSEIGQGARQPQHF
TGTGCCAGCAGCGAGATAGGACAGGGGGCTCGTCAGCCCCAGCATTTT
>few|TRBV28|TRBJ1-5|NA
CASSPMDWSQPQHF
TGTGCCAGCAGTCCCATGGATTGGAGTCAGCCCCAGCATTTT
>NA|TRBV6-1|TRBJ2-7|NA
CASSSNRIPYEQYF
TGTGCCAGCAGTTCCAACAGGATTCCCTACGAGCAGTACTTC
>NA|TRBV19|TRBJ2-5|NA
CASSTLLTSQETQYF
TGTGCCAGTAGTACCCTTCTGACATCTCAAGAGACCCAGTACTTC
>few|TRBV5-1|TRBJ1-1|NA
CASSVGGGWTEAFF
TGCGCCAGCAGCGTCGGGGGAGGTTGGACTGAAGCTTTCTTT
>NA|TRBV7-2|TRBJ1-3|NA
CASSPYGNTIYF
TGTGCCAGCAGCCCCTATGGAAACACCATATATTTT
>NA|TRBV11-2|TRBJ1-1|NA
CASSSRTANTEAFF
TGTGCCAGCAGCTCGAGAACAGCGAACACTGAAGCTTTCTTT
>few|TRBV7-2|TRBJ2-3|NA
CASSSPAGFTDTQYF
TGTGCCAGCAGCTCCCCGGCAGGGTTTACAGATACGCAGTATTTT